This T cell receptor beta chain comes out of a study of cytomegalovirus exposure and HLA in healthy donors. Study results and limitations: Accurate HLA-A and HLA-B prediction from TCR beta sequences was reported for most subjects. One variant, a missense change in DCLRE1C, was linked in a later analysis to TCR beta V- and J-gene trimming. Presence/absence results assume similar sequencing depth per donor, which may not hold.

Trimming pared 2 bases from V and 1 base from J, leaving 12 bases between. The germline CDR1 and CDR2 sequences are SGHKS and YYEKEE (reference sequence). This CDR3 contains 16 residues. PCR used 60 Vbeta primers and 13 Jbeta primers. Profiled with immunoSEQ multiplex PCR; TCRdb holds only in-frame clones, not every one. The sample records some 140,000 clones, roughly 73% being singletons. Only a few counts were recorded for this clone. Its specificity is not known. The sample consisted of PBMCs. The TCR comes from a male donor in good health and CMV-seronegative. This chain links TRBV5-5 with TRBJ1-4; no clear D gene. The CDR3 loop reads CASSFSVPGTNEKLFF. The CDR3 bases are TGTGCCAGCAGCTTTTCGGTTCCGGGAACTAATGAAAAACTGTTTTTT.